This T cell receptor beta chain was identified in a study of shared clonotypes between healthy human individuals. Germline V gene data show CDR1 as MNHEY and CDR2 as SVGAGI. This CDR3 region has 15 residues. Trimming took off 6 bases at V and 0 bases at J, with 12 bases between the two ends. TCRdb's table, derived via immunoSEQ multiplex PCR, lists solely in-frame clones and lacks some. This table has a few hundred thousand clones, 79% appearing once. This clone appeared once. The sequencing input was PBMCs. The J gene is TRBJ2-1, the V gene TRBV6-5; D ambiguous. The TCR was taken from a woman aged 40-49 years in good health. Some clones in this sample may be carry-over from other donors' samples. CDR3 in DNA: TGTGCCAGCAGGCCTCTTTGGGGCTCCTACAATGAGCAGTTCTTC. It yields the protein CASRPLWGSYNEQFF.